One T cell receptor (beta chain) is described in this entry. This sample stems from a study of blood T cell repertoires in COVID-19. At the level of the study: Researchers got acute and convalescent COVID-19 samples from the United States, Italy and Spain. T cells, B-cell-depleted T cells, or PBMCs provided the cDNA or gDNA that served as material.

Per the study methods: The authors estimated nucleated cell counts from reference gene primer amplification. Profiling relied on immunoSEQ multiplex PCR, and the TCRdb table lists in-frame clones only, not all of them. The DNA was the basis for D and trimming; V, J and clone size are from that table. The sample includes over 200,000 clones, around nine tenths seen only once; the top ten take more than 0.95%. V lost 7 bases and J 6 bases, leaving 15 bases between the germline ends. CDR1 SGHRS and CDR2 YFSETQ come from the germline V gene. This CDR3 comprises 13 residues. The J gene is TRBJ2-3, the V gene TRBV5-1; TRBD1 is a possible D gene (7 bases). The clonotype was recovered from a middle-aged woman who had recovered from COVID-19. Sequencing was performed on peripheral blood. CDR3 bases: TGCGCCAGCGCAGGGGGGACGGCCGATACGCAGTATTTT. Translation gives CASAGGTADTQYF.